The 15 T cell receptor beta chains presented below share a single source sample, sequenced in a study of shared clonotypes between healthy human individuals. Only CD45RO-negative cells positively selected for CCR7 counted as naive CD8 cells, so terminally differentiated effector memory CD45RA+ cells were excluded. Only in-frame clones appear in the TCRdb table, and some are missing; sequencing was by immunoSEQ multiplex PCR. The repertoire includes approximately 2,200,000 clones, 90% to 95% of them detected once, and about 1.5% sits in the top ten. The sequenced sample was naive CD8+ T cells from PBMCs. All receptors come from a man aged 18 to 30 in good health. Some clones in this sample may be carry-over from other donors' samples.

V is TRBV7-3 and J is TRBJ2-1, with D tentatively TRBD1 (6 bases). Germline CDR1 reads SGHTA; CDR2 reads FQGTGA. The CDR3 runs to 13 residues. V was pared by 0 bases and J by 9 bases, with 9 bases between. The DNA for the CDR3 is TGTGCCAGCAGCTTAACGGGACACTCTGAGCAGTTCTTC. Its protein is CASSLTGHSEQFF. Using reference TRBV7-3 and TRBJ2-1 for the parts outside the CDR3, the full variable domain is GAGVSQTPSNKVTEKGKYVELRCDPISGHTALYWYRQSLGQGPEFLIYFQGTGAADDSGLPNDRFFAVRPEGSVSTLKIQRTERGDSAVYLCASSLTGHSEQFFGPGTRLTVL.

The J gene is TRBJ1-1, the V gene TRBV7-9, with a weak D call TRBD1 (5 bases). Germline V CDR1 and CDR2: SEHNR, FQNEAQ (reference sequence). V was trimmed by 3 bases and J by 1 base, leaving 9 bases between them. The CDR3 extends over 14 amino acids. CDR3 DNA: TGTGCCAGCAGCTTGCACGGGGCGAACACTGAAGCTTTCTTT. This translates into CASSLHGANTEAFF. The complete variable domain, with remaining parts taken from reference TRBV7-9 and TRBJ1-1, reads DTGVSQNPRHKITKRGQNVTFRCDPISEHNRLYWYRQTLGQGPEFLTYFQNEAQLEKSRLLSDRFSAERPKGSFSTLEIQRTEQGDSAMYLCASSLHGANTEAFFGQGTRLTVV.

This clone was observed a handful of times. The V and J genes are TRBV7-9 and TRBJ2-7, with a tentative D call TRBD2 (8 bases). Trimming removed 7 bases at V and 0 bases at J, with 16 bases between. This CDR3 has 15 residues. CDR1 SEHNR and CDR2 FQNEAQ come from the germline V gene (reference sequence). The DNA for the CDR3 is TGTGCCAGCATCGAACGGGAGGGGGCCTCCTACGAGCAGTACTTC. This codes for CASIEREGASYEQYF.

This clone was seen a handful of times. The gene calls are TRBV4-2 and TRBJ1-1, with 7 bases matching TRBD1. Trimming removed 1 base from V and 6 bases from J; junction bases left unmatched: 2. This CDR3 is 13 amino acids long. Germline-derived CDR1 and CDR2 are LGHNA and YNFKEQ. In DNA form, the CDR3 reads TGTGCCAGCAGCCAAGGCGGACAGGCTGAAGCTTTCTTT. This encodes CASSQGGQAEAFF.

V and J are TRBV7-9 and TRBJ1-3; the D gene is possibly TRBD1 (6 bases). The CDR3 runs 15 residues. V lost 5 bases to trimming and J lost 2 bases, with 13 bases between them. Germline CDR1 SEHNR, CDR2 FQNEAQ (reference sequence). This CDR3 is CASSQAGGPGNTIYF. The CDR3 DNA is TGTGCCAGCAGCCAGGCGGGGGGCCCTGGAAACACCATATATTTT.

The rearrangement uses TRBV7-3 and TRBJ2-3; 8 positions match TRBD2. V lost 0 bases and J lost 3; bases outside the gene matches: 11. The CDR3 extends over 18 amino acids. Germline loops: CDR1 SGHTA, CDR2 FQGTGA. The CDR3 region is CASSLTFRGLAHTDTQYF. CDR3 DNA: TGTGCCAGCAGCTTAACGTTCCGAGGACTAGCCCATACAGATACGCAGTATTTT.

The rearrangement uses TRBV15 and TRBJ2-1; D may be TRBD2 (5 bases). CDR3 length: 15 amino acids. The V end lost 3 bases, the J end lost 4 bases, and 13 bases lay between the germline ends. Germline lookup yields CDR1 LNHNV and CDR2 YYDKDF (reference sequence). This chain's CDR3 is CATSRDASGYNEQFF. Written as DNA, the CDR3 is TGTGCCACCAGCAGGGACGCGAGCGGATACAATGAGCAGTTCTTC.

The chain combines TRBV11-2 with TRBJ2-1, with D possibly being TRBD1 or TRBD2 (5 bases each). Germline assignment: CDR1 SGHAT and CDR2 FQNNGV. The CDR3 has 17 amino acids. Trimming cost V 4 bases and J 9 bases, with 25 bases left between them. This CDR3 reads CASSWALGEIVGGEQFF. The CDR3 DNA reads TGTGCCAGCAGCTGGGCTTTGGGGGAGATAGTGGGCGGTGAGCAGTTCTTC. Full variable domain (missing parts from reference TRBV11-2 and TRBJ2-1): EAGVAQSPRYKIIEKRQSVAFWCNPISGHATLYWYQQILGQGPKLLIQFQNNGVVDDSQLPKDRFSAERLKGVDSTLKIQPAKLEDSAVYLCASSWALGEIVGGEQFFGPGTRLTVL.

In its sample, this clone was seen once. The V and J genes are TRBV5-1 and TRBJ1-5, with D tentatively TRBD1 (5 bases). Trimming left V 4 bases short and J 0 bases short, with 20 bases between. The CDR3 has 18 amino acids. The V gene's germline CDR1 is SGHRS and CDR2 YFSETQ. The CDR3 DNA is TGCGCCAGCAGCGCGGGACGATCCAGGCAAAATAGCAATCAGCCCCAGCATTTT. This codes for CASSAGRSRQNSNQPQHF.

The chain uses TRBV5-3 and TRBJ1-3; 10 nucleotides agree with TRBD1. TRBV5-3 is known as an ORF, though its function is uncertain. The V and J ends lost 4 bases and 0 bases, in that order; junction bases with no gene match: 7. The CDR3 length is 17 residues. CDR3: CARSPGTGAPSGNTIYF. As DNA, the CDR3 is TGTGCCAGAAGCCCCGGGACAGGGGCTCCCTCTGGAAACACCATATATTTT.

A remark on this clone: The same CDR3 also results from other DNA sequences found in this sample. The chain couples TRBV4-1 to TRBJ2-7; D is unclear. CDR1 is MGHRA, CDR2 YSYEKL, per germline. The CDR3 totals 12 residues. Trimming took 0 bases from V and 4 from J, leaving 4 bases between them. Here the CDR3 DNA reads TGCGCCAGCAGCCAAGATTATTACGAGCAGTACTTC. Translating gives CASSQDYYEQYF.

The table lists this clone with a few counts. The V call is TRBV19, the J call TRBJ2-7; D is uncertain. Trimming stripped 3 bases from V and 6 bases from J, with 15 bases between. This CDR3 comprises 14 residues. Per germline, CDR1 LNHDA and CDR2 SQIVND (reference sequence). The CDR3, as DNA: TGTGCCAGTAGTATCTTTTTAGGAACGAGCGAGCAGTACTTC. It codes for CASSIFLGTSEQYF.

The chain employs TRBV7-9 and TRBJ2-1; 10 bases are a match to TRBD2. The germline gives CDR1 SEHNR, CDR2 FQNEAQ (reference sequence). The ends lost 5 bases at V and 7 bases at J; junction bases unmatched: 8. The CDR3 is 15 residues long. The CDR3 nucleotides read TGTGCCAGCAGCCCCCCGACTAGCGGGTGGAATGAGCAGTTCTTC. Residues: CASSPPTSGWNEQFF.

The rearrangement joins TRBV6-6 to TRBJ1-1, with TRBD1 as a possible D gene (5 bases). The CDR3 sequence is 13 residues long. Trimming cost V 7 bases and J 1 base, with 10 bases left between them. CDR1 MNHNY and CDR2 SVGAGI come from the germline V gene (reference sequence). This CDR3 reads CASKGLRNTEAFF. DNA for the CDR3: TGTGCCAGCAAGGGGTTGAGGAACACTGAAGCTTTCTTT.

Note on this clone: This sample includes further DNA sequences coding for the same CDR3. The genes are TRBV4-1 and TRBJ2-7; 10 nucleotides line up with TRBD1. The CDR3 is 14 amino acids. V was clipped by 4 bases and J by 2 bases; unmatched bases: 2. Germline-derived CDR1 and CDR2 are MGHRA and YSYEKL. CDR3 bases: TGCGCCAGCAGCCCAGGACAGGGGGCCTACGAGCAGTACTTC. This gives the protein CASSPGQGAYEQYF.